The subject of this entry is one T cell receptor (beta chain). Its cognate antigen is unknown. This sample was taken from a study of cytomegalovirus exposure and HLA in healthy donors. Primers for the PCR totalled 60 Vbeta and 13 Jbeta. In the source study's methods: In a later analysis, of 84 million or so unique beta chains, about 12 million appeared in at least two donors. The data were produced by immunoSEQ multiplex PCR, yet TCRdb's version contains in-frame clones alone and is incomplete. V and J calls plus clone size are reproduced from that table; the DNA served to infer D and trimming. The sample has over 150,000 clones; roughly 80% are singletons. V shed 8 bases, J shed 4 bases, and the junction held 17 bases outside the gene matches. Germline assignment: CDR1 MNHEY and CDR2 SMNVEV (reference sequence). CDR3 length: 17 amino acids. Overall study results and limits: In a later analysis, at a false discovery rate of 0.05, about 16,000 TCR beta sequences matched HLA alleles. Sequences of the TCR beta chain were said to predict the HLA-A and HLA-B alleles of most subjects accurately. It was only CMV serostatus that was available as immune exposure information.

The V and J genes are TRBV27 and TRBJ2-3, with TRBD1 matching 8 bases. The clonotype was recovered from a male donor in good health and CMV-seronegative. The sequenced material came from PBMCs. As DNA, the CDR3 is TGTGCCAGCCGAGCTCGTGGCAGGGGGCTTGTTGCAGATACGCAGTATTTT. Protein: CASRARGRGLVADTQYF.